Listed here are 14 T cell receptor beta chains from one sample, sequenced in a study of CD8+CD57+ T cells in acquired aplastic anemia. Both TCR beta VDJ combination and CDR3 sequence profiling were carried out. Genomic DNA was the template for this profiling. Via MiXCR, TCRdb re-called the reads, giving one row per CDR3 protein. The sample lists hundreds of thousands of distinct CDR3 sequences, roughly 64% occurring once. Input material: sorted CD4+, CD8+, or CD8+CD57+ T cells (not recorded which) from PBMCs. These receptors all stem from a human donor in good health, serving as a control.

This sequence joins TRBV20-1 and TRBJ2-6, with a tentative D call TRBD1 (5 bases). Germline CDR1 reads DFQATT; CDR2 reads SNEGSKA (reference sequence). This CDR3 is built from 13 residues. V was trimmed by 6 bases and J by 13 bases, leaving 19 bases between them. The CDR3 DNA sequence: TGCAGTGCAACGAACCCGACAGAGACGGTCCTGACTTTC. It codes for CSATNPTETVLTF.

Comments on this clonotype: Relative to the germline gene, one junction end is altered; a read error may explain this. This chain connects TRBV19 to TRBJ2-3; 7 bases align to TRBD2. Per germline, CDR1 LNHDA and CDR2 SQIVND (reference sequence). The length of the CDR3 is 16 residues. CDR3 in DNA: TGTGCCAGCAGTAACTCCGGGCTAGCGGCCAACGATACGCAGTATTTT. It codes for CASSNSGLAANDTQYF.

The V and J genes are TRBV10-3 and TRBJ2-6; D could derive from TRBD1 or TRBD2 (6 bases each). Trimming left V 3 bases short and J 1 base short, with 16 bases between. CDR1 and CDR2 from the germline V gene are ENHRY and SYGVKD. The CDR3 totals 18 residues. CDR3 amino acids: CAISDGGRRGSGANVLTF. CDR3 sequence (DNA): TGTGCCATCAGTGACGGGGGCCGTCGGGGGTCTGGGGCCAACGTCCTGACTTTC.

V and J are TRBV12-3 or TRBV12-4 and TRBJ1-3; a weak D match, TRBD1 (6 bases). The CDR3 is made up of 16 amino acids. Deletions cut 9 bases from V and 3 bases from J, with 21 bases between. The CDR3 DNA reads TGTGCCAGTGGTTTTGGAGGACGACAGGTTGGAAACACCATATATTTT. Residues: CASGFGGRQVGNTIYF.

This clonotype was recorded at least ten times. J is TRBJ1-1 and V is TRBV2; 7 nucleotides align to TRBD1. V lost 10 bases and J lost 4; bases outside the gene matches: 9. This CDR3 comprises 13 residues. CDR1 and CDR2 (germline): SNHLY, FYNNEI. CDR3 coding DNA: TGTGCCATACTAACAGGGGTCGGCACTGAAGCTTTCTTT. As protein: CAILTGVGTEAFF.

The chain recombines TRBV7-3 with TRBJ2-3, with 13 positions matching TRBD2. Trimming removed 5 bases from V and 2 bases from J; junction bases left unmatched: 1. Germline assignment: CDR1 SGHTA and CDR2 FQGTGA. The CDR3 is made up of 15 amino acids. The DNA of the CDR3 is TGTGCCAGCAGCGGGACTAGCGGGACCACAGATACGCAGTATTTT. Translated: CASSGTSGTTDTQYF.

The gene calls are TRBV7-3 and TRBJ1-1; no clear D gene. The CDR3 sequence is 14 residues long. From germline, CDR1 is SGHTA and CDR2 FQGTGA. V lost 1 base and J 1 base, leaving 7 bases between the germline ends. The CDR3 spells CASSLNYGNTEAFF. CDR3 DNA: TGTGCCAGCAGCTTAAACTACGGGAACACTGAAGCTTTCTTT.

On this clonotype itself: Given the absence of the conserved phenylalanine or tryptophan at the CDR3 end, a read error is likely. Because the CDR3's place on the DNA is in doubt, the DNA is left out and the CDR3 is given as listed by TCRdb. The CDR3 reads CASSNLRTLIYV. The rearrangement links TRBV7-3 to TRBJ1-3; TRBD1 reflects the table's D call only, with no check against the DNA. From germline, CDR1 is SGHTA and CDR2 FQGTGA. The CDR3 extends over 12 residues, inclusive of both ends.

The chain joins TRBV15 to TRBJ1-1; D perhaps matches TRBD1 (5 bases). CDR1 is LNHNV, CDR2 YYDKDF, per germline (reference sequence). CDR3 length: 14 residues. V was pared by 2 bases and J by 0 bases, with 7 bases between. The CDR3 DNA follows: TGTGCCACCAGCAGATCGGACATGAACACTGAAGCTTTCTTT. As protein: CATSRSDMNTEAFF.

This clonotype has a count of ten or more. The chain uses TRBV4-1 and TRBJ1-2; 7 positions agree with TRBD1. V lost 5 bases and J lost 5; bases outside the gene matches: 8. The CDR3 is made up of 14 amino acids. Germline values: CDR1 MGHRA, CDR2 YSYEKL. CDR3 coding DNA: TGCGCCAGCAGCTTTCCGGGACAGAAGTATGGCTACACCTTC. Its protein product is CASSFPGQKYGYTF.

The chain carries TRBV2 and TRBJ2-7; D gene unclear. The J call may be in error: the DNA end matches TRBJ2-1 better. This CDR3 is 14 amino acids long. Germline CDR1 reads SNHLY; CDR2 reads FYNNEI. The CDR3 DNA is TGTGCCAGCAGTCTAACTCCTAGGATCCACGAGCAGTTCTTC. It yields the protein CASSLTPRIHEQFF.

V usage is TRBV11-2 and J usage is TRBJ2-1, with 9 nucleotides matching TRBD2. CDR3 length equals 17 residues. V lost 10 bases, J lost 0 bases, and 13 bases stayed unmatched. Germline loops: CDR1 SGHAT, CDR2 FQNNGV. This chain's CDR3 is CAKRAGGPISSYNEQFF. Written as DNA, the CDR3 is TGTGCCAAGCGCGCGGGGGGGCCAATAAGCTCCTACAATGAGCAGTTCTTC.

The chain carries TRBV12-3 or TRBV12-4 and TRBJ2-7, with no clear D. The CDR3 is 12 amino acids. Trimming cost V 5 bases and J 6 bases, with 11 bases left between them. The CDR3 DNA sequence: TGTGCCAGCAGTGAGCACCTCGGCGAGCAGTACTTC. Protein sequence: CASSEHLGEQYF.

Remarks on this clonotype: Because the CDR3's place on the DNA is in doubt, the DNA is left out and the CDR3 is given as listed by TCRdb. The chain employs TRBV7-2 and TRBJ2-5; TRBD2, the table's D call, was not compared with the DNA. With termini counted, the CDR3 has 13 amino acids. Germline loops: CDR1 SGHTA, CDR2 FQGNSA. This CDR3 reads CASSFSSPLHFGF.